This is a list of T cell receptor beta chains from one sample in a study of T cell responses to AZD1222 COVID-19 vaccine. Assay used: immunoSEQ multiplex PCR; TCRdb lists only in-frame clones, some missing. The table includes some 99,000 clones, 88% detected once. This specimen consisted of peripheral blood, obtained 28 days after the second AZD1222 dose. These receptors originate from an adult who received the AZD1222 COVID-19 vaccine. CDR3s include the opening cysteine and the closing phenylalanine or tryptophan. The D gene is left open where the match is weak. The size of a clone is reported for some rows only, either as once, few or many, or as a class for expanded clones.

j_call | clone_size | v_call | d_call | cdr3_aa | cdr3_nt
TRBJ1-5 | NA | TRBV7-3 | TRBD1 | CASSQDRDQPQHF | TGTGCCAGCAGCCAAGACAGGGATCAGCCCCAGCATTTT
TRBJ1-2 | NA | TRBV5-4 | NA | CASSPDSNYGYTF | TGTGCCAGCAGCCCGGACAGTAACTATGGCTACACCTTC
TRBJ1-2 | NA | TRBV10-3 | TRBD1 | CAISESREGADGYTF | TGTGCCATCAGTGAGTCACGGGAGGGGGCAGATGGCTACACCTTC
TRBJ1-5 | NA | TRBV19 | NA | CASNYAGGNQPQHF | TGTGCCAGTAACTATGCTGGGGGGAATCAGCCCCAGCATTTT
TRBJ1-3 | NA | TRBV7-8 | NA | CASSLGDRGYTIYF | TGTGCCAGCAGCTTAGGGGACCGCGGGTACACCATATATTTT
TRBJ1-4 | few | TRBV6-6 | NA | CASRPRENNEKLFF | TGTGCCAGCAGACCCCGGGAGAATAATGAAAAACTGTTTTTT
TRBJ2-2 | NA | TRBV6-2/TRBV6-3 | NA | CASSRGPVSTGELFF | TGTGCCAGCAGTCGAGGGCCCGTAAGCACCGGGGAGCTGTTTTTT
TRBJ2-1 | NA | TRBV23-1 | TRBD2 | CASGTKAGGIYNEQFF | TGCGCCAGCGGGACGAAAGCGGGAGGTATCTACAATGAGCAGTTCTTC
TRBJ1-3 | NA | TRBV5-4 | NA | CASSPTTESSGNTIYF | TGTGCCAGCAGCCCAACGACTGAGAGCTCTGGAAACACCATATATTTT
TRBJ2-2 | NA | TRBV5-1 | TRBD2 | CASSLSGTAGGGELFF | TGCGCCAGCAGCCTCAGCGGGACCGCCGGGGGCGGGGAGCTGTTTTTT
TRBJ2-1 | NA | TRBV27 | TRBD2 | CASNSGRLLYGEQFF | TGTGCCAGCAATAGCGGGAGGCTACTCTACGGTGAGCAGTTCTTC
TRBJ1-5 | NA | TRBV18 | NA | CASSGGNQPQHF | TGTGCCAGCTCAGGTGGCAATCAGCCCCAGCATTTT
TRBJ1-5 | NA | TRBV6-1 | NA | CASSEAEITGNQPQHF | TGTGCCAGCAGTGAAGCAGAGATCACGGGTAATCAGCCCCAGCATTTT
TRBJ2-5 | NA | TRBV27 | NA | CASSPREREETQYF | TGTGCCAGCAGTCCGCGGGAAAGGGAAGAGACCCAGTACTTC
TRBJ1-2 | NA | TRBV5-4 | TRBD1 | CASSLRTQDRNGYTF | TGTGCCAGCAGCTTGCGAACCCAGGACAGGAACGGCTACACCTTC
TRBJ2-7 | few | TRBV5-1 | NA | CASSSPIGLSGNIYEQYF | TGCGCCAGCAGCTCCCCGATAGGGTTAAGTGGTAATATCTACGAGCAGTACTTC
TRBJ2-7 | NA | TRBV19 | NA | CASSPRAGSYEQYF | TGTGCCAGTAGTCCTCGGGCAGGCTCCTACGAGCAGTACTTC
TRBJ1-5 | NA | TRBV30 | NA | CAWSPGTGNQPQHF | TGTGCCTGGAGTCCCGGGACTGGGAATCAGCCCCAGCATTTT
TRBJ2-1 | few | TRBV7-3 | NA | CASSLGAALPGVYNEQFF | TGTGCCAGCAGCTTAGGAGCGGCACTACCTGGGGTCTACAATGAGCAGTTCTTC
TRBJ2-3 | NA | TRBV3-1/TRBV3-2 | TRBD2 | CASSPQPLALSTDTQYF | TGTGCCAGCAGCCCACAACCACTAGCGTTGAGCACAGATACGCAGTATTTT
TRBJ1-1 | NA | TRBV3-1/TRBV3-2 | NA | CASSLGYTEAFF | TGTGCCAGCAGCTTGGGGTACACTGAAGCTTTCTTT
TRBJ1-1 | few | TRBV20-1 | NA | CSASPNLNTEAFF | TGCAGTGCCAGTCCTAACCTGAACACTGAAGCTTTCTTT
TRBJ1-3 | NA | TRBV27 | NA | CASSPDLLGNTIYF | TGTGCCAGCAGCCCCGACCTTTTAGGAAACACCATATATTTT
TRBJ1-2 | NA | TRBV10-2 | NA | CASSESTASQDGYTF | TGCGCCAGCAGTGAATCAACCGCTAGTCAGGACGGCTACACCTTC
TRBJ1-1 | NA | TRBV5-1 | NA | CASSLQGSEAFF | TGCGCCAGCAGCCTTCAGGGTTCTGAAGCTTTCTTT